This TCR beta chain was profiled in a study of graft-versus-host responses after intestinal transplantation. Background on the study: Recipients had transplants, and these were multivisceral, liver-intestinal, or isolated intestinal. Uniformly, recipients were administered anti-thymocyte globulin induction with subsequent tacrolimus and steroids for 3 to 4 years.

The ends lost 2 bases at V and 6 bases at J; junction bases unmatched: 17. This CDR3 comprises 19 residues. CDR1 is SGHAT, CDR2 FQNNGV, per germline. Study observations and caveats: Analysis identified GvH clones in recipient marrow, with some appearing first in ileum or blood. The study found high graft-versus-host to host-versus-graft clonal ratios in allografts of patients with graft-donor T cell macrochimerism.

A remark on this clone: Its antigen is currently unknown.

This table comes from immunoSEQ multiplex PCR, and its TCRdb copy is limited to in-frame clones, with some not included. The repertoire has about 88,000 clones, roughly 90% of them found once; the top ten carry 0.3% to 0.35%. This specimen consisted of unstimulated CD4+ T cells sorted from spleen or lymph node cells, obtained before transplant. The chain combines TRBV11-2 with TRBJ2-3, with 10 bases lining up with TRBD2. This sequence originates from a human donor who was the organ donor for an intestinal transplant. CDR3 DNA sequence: TGTGCCAGCAGCTTATACGTTAGCGGGAGGCGAGATGGTAGGGATACGCAGTATTTT. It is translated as CASSLYVSGRRDGRDTQYF.